A single sample gave rise to the 25 T cell receptor beta chains below, sequenced in a study of regulatory T cells in long-lasting Graves disease. Library construction for TCR beta used iRepertoire HTBI primers and Arm-PCR of CDR3 regions. One entry per CDR3 protein results from TCRdb running MiXCR on the multiplex PCR reads. The sample holds about 220,000 distinct CDR3 sequences; around 20% are singletons and the top ten take 10% to 15%. Sample time point: newly diagnosed GD, antithyroid drugs for less than 3 months. Extracted PBMC RNA gave rise to the TCR library. The same data also went into a second study, on T cells in Graves' hyperthyroidism and ophthalmopathy.

Sequencing was performed on peripheral blood mononuclear cells (PBMCs), taken at new diagnosis, from a patient treated with antithyroid drugs. All receptors derive from a woman in her thirties with Graves disease.

This clonotype has at least ten counts. This chain connects TRBV28 to TRBJ1-5, with a possible D match to TRBD1 (6 bases). Germline V CDR1 and CDR2: MDHEN, SYDVKM. Trimming cost V 7 bases and J 3 bases, with 16 bases left between them. The CDR3 is 15 amino acids. The DNA for the CDR3 is TGTGCCAGCACCTCGCCGGGACAAATCAATCAGCCCCAGCATTTT. Translated: CASTSPGQINQPQHF.

As to this clonotype: One end of the junction varies from germline; a read error may be responsible. The genes are TRBV6-1 and TRBJ2-3; D call uncertain. Germline CDR1 reads MNHNS; CDR2 reads SASEGT. The CDR3 contains 12 residues. The CDR3 DNA reads TGTGCCAGCAGTGGTTCGGCAGACACGCAGTATTTT. Protein product: CASSGSADTQYF.

This clonotype was counted at least ten times. This chain joins TRBV6-1 and TRBJ1-2; 8 nucleotides match TRBD1. Trimming cost V 6 bases and J 0 bases; bases outside gene matches: 3. The germline CDR1 and CDR2 sequences are MNHNS and SASEGT. The CDR3 totals 14 residues. The CDR3 sequence is CASRSGGTNYGYTF. The CDR3 DNA follows: TGTGCCAGCAGATCAGGGGGCACTAACTATGGCTACACCTTC.

Note on this clonotype: Being one base from a much bigger clone, this may be a read error. The chain joins TRBV6-1 to TRBJ2-5; D perhaps matches TRBD2 (6 bases). Germline V gives CDR1 MNHNS, CDR2 SASEGT. The CDR3 covers 16 residues. Trimming took 5 bases from V and 5 from J, leaving 21 bases between them. CDR3 DNA sequence: TGTGCCAGCAGTCGACTTCCAAGGGCGGGGCGGGAGACCCAGTACTTC. Encoded protein: CASSRLPRAGRETQYF.

This clonotype has ten or more counts. The J gene is TRBJ1-5, the V gene TRBV25-1; D is uncertain. The CDR3 extends over 14 amino acids. The ends were cut back, 8 bases at V and 2 bases at J, with 13 bases in the middle. Germline-derived CDR1 and CDR2 are MGHDK and SYGVNS. The CDR3 protein is CASGRLEGNQPQHF. Here the CDR3 DNA reads TGTGCCAGCGGCCGGTTGGAGGGCAATCAGCCCCAGCATTTT.

This clonotype was counted ten times or more. The chain carries TRBV7-9 and TRBJ2-1; D unclear. Trimming took 1 base from V and 9 from J, leaving 10 bases between them. The CDR3 runs 13 residues. Germline CDR1 reads SEHNR; CDR2 reads FQNEAQ (reference sequence). Written as DNA, the CDR3 is TGTGCCAGCAGCTTAGAGCGTCGAGGTGAGCAGTTCTTC. Encoded protein: CASSLERRGEQFF.

This clonotype has ten or more counts. The chain is built from TRBV28 and TRBJ2-1, with D maybe TRBD2 (6 bases). Germline CDR1 is MDHEN and CDR2 is SYDVKM. The CDR3 extends over 15 amino acids. V lost 4 bases and J lost 6, with 16 bases in between. CDR3 residues: CASSSPGTSTNEQFF. The CDR3 DNA sequence: TGTGCCAGCAGTTCACCCGGGACTTCGACCAATGAGCAGTTCTTC.

This clonotype was seen at least ten times. This chain uses TRBV11-3 with TRBJ2-7; TRBD1 matches 9 bases. CDR3 length equals 17 residues. V lost 5 bases and J lost 5; bases outside the gene matches: 16. CDR1 is SGHNT, CDR2 YENEEA, per germline. The CDR3 sequence: CASSLTVLRTGVNEQYF. Here the CDR3 DNA reads TGTGCCAGCAGCCTTACGGTGCTCAGGACAGGGGTAAACGAGCAGTACTTC.

This clonotype was seen a few times. This may come from a read error, since a much larger clone is one base off. This chain uses TRBV24-1 with TRBJ2-3; perhaps TRBD2 as D (6 bases). Germline V gene sequence: CDR1 KGHDR, CDR2 SFDVKD. The CDR3 consists of 14 residues. V lost 5 bases and J lost 4, with 12 bases in between. The CDR3 sequence is CATSVEGLADTQYF. In DNA, the CDR3 is TGTGCCACCAGTGTAGAGGGACTCGCAGATACGCAGTATTTT.

This clonotype was counted only a few times. The chain combines TRBV9 with TRBJ1-1, with TRBD1 matching over 7 bases. V shed 3 bases and J 4 bases; nucleotides not matched to a gene: 3. The CDR3 runs 13 residues. From germline, CDR1 is SGDLS and CDR2 YYNGEE. For the CDR3, the DNA is TGTGCCAGCAGCGCACAGGGGAGCACTGAAGCTTTCTTT. Protein product: CASSAQGSTEAFF.

By its share, this clonotype is medium-sized. The rearrangement joins TRBV6-1 to TRBJ2-7, with TRBD2 matching 10 bases. The CDR3 runs to 17 residues. Per germline, CDR1 MNHNS and CDR2 SASEGT. After removal of 5 bases from V and 0 bases from J, the junction contained 10 bases not matched to a gene. The CDR3 loop is CASSPGLADYYSYEQYF. The CDR3 region has the DNA TGTGCCAGCAGTCCCGGACTAGCGGACTACTACTCCTACGAGCAGTACTTC.

This clonotype was picked up many times. J is TRBJ1-1 and V is TRBV27; D gene uncertain. The CDR3 runs to 13 residues. Per germline, CDR1 MNHEY and CDR2 SMNVEV (reference sequence). Trimming removed 6 bases at V and 2 bases at J, with 10 bases between. The CDR3 reads CASRTGLNTEAFF. The CDR3 nucleotides read TGTGCCAGCAGAACGGGATTAAACACTGAAGCTTTCTTT.

This clonotype was recorded many times. The chain uses TRBV27 and TRBJ1-5; D gene ambiguous. The CDR3 spans 11 residues. With 3 bases removed from V and 6 bases from J, the gap between germline ends came to 3 bases. Germline loops: CDR1 MNHEY, CDR2 SMNVEV (reference sequence). The CDR3 DNA reads as TGTGCCAGCAGTTTTAGTCAGCCCCAGCATTTT. It codes for CASSFSQPQHF.

This clonotype showed up many times. The V call is TRBV9, the J call TRBJ1-5; TRBD1 matches at 9 bases. CDR3 length: 16 amino acids. J gave up 2 bases and V 3 bases, and 6 bases lay outside the gene matches. Germline CDR1 SGDLS, CDR2 YYNGEE. CDR3 in amino acids: CASSAGRDRGNQPQHF. The CDR3 DNA reads TGTGCCAGCAGCGCCGGAAGGGACAGGGGCAATCAGCCCCAGCATTTT.

This clonotype was detected ten times or more. The chain joins TRBV19 to TRBJ2-1; 8 nucleotides align to TRBD1. The CDR3 is 16 residues long. Germline V lookup: CDR1 LNHDA, CDR2 SQIVND (reference sequence). Trimming removed 3 bases from V and 8 bases from J; junction bases left unmatched: 12. CDR3 residues: CASSILGQGADYEQFF. The DNA for the CDR3 is TGTGCCAGTAGTATTTTGGGGCAGGGGGCTGACTATGAGCAGTTCTTC.

The chain couples TRBV2 to TRBJ1-1, with 7 bases fitting TRBD1. Trimming cost V 2 bases and J 4 bases; bases outside gene matches: 19. CDR3 size: 19 residues. Germline V gene sequence: CDR1 SNHLY, CDR2 FYNNEI. The CDR3 spells CASSETFWAVTQGGTEAFF. The CDR3, as DNA: TGTGCCAGCAGTGAAACGTTTTGGGCGGTAACGCAGGGGGGCACTGAAGCTTTCTTT.

There are a few counts of this clonotype. The rearrangement joins TRBV20-1 to TRBJ2-2, with a weak D call TRBD2 (6 bases). Germline CDR1 and CDR2: DFQATT and SNEGSKA (reference sequence). V lost 1 base, J lost 6 bases, and 15 bases lay in between. The CDR3 has 15 residues. The CDR3 nucleotides read TGCAGTGCTAGAGCGACGGGGGATAGGGCCGGGGAGCTGTTTTTT. The encoded protein is CSARATGDRAGELFF.

Comment on this clonotype: This likely stems from a read error, as it lies one base from a far larger clone. The CDR3 does not close with the conserved phenylalanine or tryptophan, likely indicating a read error. This rearrangement joins TRBV11-2 to TRBJ2-5; D tentatively fits TRBD1 or TRBD2 (5 bases each). The CDR3 runs 13 residues. Trimming left V 6 bases short and J 3 bases short, with 11 bases between. Germline V gene data show CDR1 as SGHAT and CDR2 as FQNNGV. Here the CDR3 DNA reads TGTGCCAGCAGTCGGGACCGAGAAGAGACCCAGTACCTC. This codes for CASSRDREETQYL.

The rearrangement joins TRBV2 to TRBJ2-3; 10 nucleotides align to TRBD2. The ends lost 3 bases at V and 5 bases at J; junction bases unmatched: 14. Per germline, CDR1 SNHLY and CDR2 FYNNEI. The CDR3 runs 18 residues. Here the CDR3 DNA reads TGTGCCAGCAGTGATTCCTGGGGCAGCGGGAGGGTTCAAGATACGCAGTATTTT. Protein product: CASSDSWGSGRVQDTQYF. The complete variable domain, with remaining parts taken from reference TRBV2 and TRBJ2-3, reads EPEVTQTPSHQVTQMGQEVILRCVPISNHLYFYWYRQILGQKVEFLVSFYNNEISEKSEIFDDQFSVERPDGSNFTLKIRSTKLEDSAMYFCASSDSWGSGRVQDTQYFGPGTRLTVL.

The chain is built from TRBV2 and TRBJ2-1; a weak D match, TRBD2 (5 bases). The CDR3 runs 16 residues. From germline, CDR1 is SNHLY and CDR2 FYNNEI. V was trimmed by 8 bases and J by 3 bases, leaving 20 bases between them. CDR3: CASSLQRSSFYNEQFF. For the CDR3, the DNA is TGTGCCAGCTCCTTGCAGCGGTCCTCCTTCTACAATGAGCAGTTCTTC.

This clonotype was detected ten times or more. This chain joins TRBV28 and TRBJ1-2; perhaps TRBD1 as D (6 bases). V lost 7 bases, J lost 8 bases, and 14 bases lay in between. The CDR3 consists of 12 residues. Germline V gives CDR1 MDHEN, CDR2 SYDVKM. The CDR3 reads CASTVTGGGYTF. The CDR3 DNA reads TGTGCCAGCACCGTGACAGGCGGGGGCTACACCTTC.

The chain carries TRBV5-1 and TRBJ1-1, with 7 bases identical to TRBD1. The CDR3 has 16 residues. V shed 4 bases and J 1 base; nucleotides not matched to a gene: 10. Germline CDR1 and CDR2: SGHRS and YFSETQ. Here the CDR3 DNA reads TGCGCCAGCAGCCTTACCCCCGGGACAGCGAACACTGAAGCTTTCTTT. Amino acid sequence: CASSLTPGTANTEAFF.

J is TRBJ1-5 and V is TRBV2, with TRBD1 identical over 9 bases. CDR3 length: 15 amino acids. J was trimmed by 7 bases and V by 7 bases; bases with no gene match: 11. Germline CDR1 reads SNHLY; CDR2 reads FYNNEI. The CDR3 nucleotides read TGTGCCAGCAAACGGGGACAGGGAATAGAACAGCCCCAGCATTTT. Its protein product is CASKRGQGIEQPQHF.

This clonotype was observed at least ten times. The chain uses TRBV30 and TRBJ2-2; D is undetermined. There are 13 residues in the CDR3. The germline gives CDR1 GTSNPN, CDR2 SVGIG (reference sequence). V lost 4 bases and J 2 bases, leaving 8 bases between the germline ends. CDR3 DNA: TGTGCCTGGAAGCCGCGAAACACCGGGGAGCTGTTTTTT. It codes for CAWKPRNTGELFF. The full variable domain, in which reference TRBV30 and TRBJ2-2 provide the parts outside the CDR3, is SQTIHQWPATLVQPVGSPLSLECTVEGTSNPNLYWYRQAAGRGLQLLFYSVGIGQISSEVPQNLSASRPQDRQFILSSKKLLLSDSGFYLCAWKPRNTGELFFGEGSRLTVL.

This clonotype occurred many times. The chain links TRBV6-1 to TRBJ1-2; the D is unclear. V was cut by 7 bases and J by 6 bases, with 12 bases left in between. This CDR3 region has 12 residues. Germline V gene lookup returns CDR1 MNHNS and CDR2 SASEGT. This chain's CDR3 is CASNLDWDGYTF. The CDR3 DNA sequence: TGTGCCAGCAACCTAGACTGGGATGGCTACACCTTC.